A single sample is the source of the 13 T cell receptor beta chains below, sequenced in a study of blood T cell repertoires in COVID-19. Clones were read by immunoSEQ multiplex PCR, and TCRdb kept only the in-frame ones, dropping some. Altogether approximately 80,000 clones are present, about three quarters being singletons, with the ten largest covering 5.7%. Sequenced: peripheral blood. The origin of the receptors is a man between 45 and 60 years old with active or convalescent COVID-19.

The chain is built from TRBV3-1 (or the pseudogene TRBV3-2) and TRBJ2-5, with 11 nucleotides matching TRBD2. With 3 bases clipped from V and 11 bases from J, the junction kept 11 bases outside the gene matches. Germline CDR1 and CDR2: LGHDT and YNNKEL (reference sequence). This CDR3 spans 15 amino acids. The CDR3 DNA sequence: TGTGCCAGCAGCCAGGATTCGGGACTAGCGGACGGTCAGTACTTC. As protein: CASSQDSGLADGQYF.

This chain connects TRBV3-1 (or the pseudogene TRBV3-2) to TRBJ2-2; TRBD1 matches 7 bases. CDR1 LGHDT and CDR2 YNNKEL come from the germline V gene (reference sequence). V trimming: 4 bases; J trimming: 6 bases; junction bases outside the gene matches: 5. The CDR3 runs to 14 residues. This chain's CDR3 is CASSPDRAPGELFF. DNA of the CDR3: TGTGCCAGCAGCCCCGACAGGGCCCCCGGGGAGCTGTTTTTT.

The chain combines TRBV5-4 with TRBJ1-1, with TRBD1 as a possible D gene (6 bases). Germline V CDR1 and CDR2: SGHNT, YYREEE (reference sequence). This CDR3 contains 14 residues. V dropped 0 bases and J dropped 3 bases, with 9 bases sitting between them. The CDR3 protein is CASSLARGDTEAFF. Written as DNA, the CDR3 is TGTGCCAGCAGCTTGGCCAGGGGAGACACTGAAGCTTTCTTT.

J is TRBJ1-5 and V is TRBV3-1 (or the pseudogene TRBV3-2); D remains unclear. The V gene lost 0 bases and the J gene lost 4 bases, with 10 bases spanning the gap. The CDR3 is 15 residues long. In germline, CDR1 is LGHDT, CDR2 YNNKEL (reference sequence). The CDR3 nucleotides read TGTGCCAGCAGCCAAGATACTACCACTAATCAGCCCCAGCATTTT. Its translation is CASSQDTTTNQPQHF.

The CDR3 sequence: CASRGEDNEQFF. Here the CDR3 DNA reads TGTGCCAGCAGGGGGGAGGATAATGAGCAGTTCTTC. The chain employs TRBV3-1 (or the pseudogene TRBV3-2) and TRBJ2-1; D is perhaps TRBD2 (6 bases). V was shortened by 6 bases and J by 7 bases, with 10 bases between the two germline ends. This CDR3 has 12 amino acids. CDR1 is LGHDT and CDR2 is YNNKEL in the germline V gene (reference sequence).

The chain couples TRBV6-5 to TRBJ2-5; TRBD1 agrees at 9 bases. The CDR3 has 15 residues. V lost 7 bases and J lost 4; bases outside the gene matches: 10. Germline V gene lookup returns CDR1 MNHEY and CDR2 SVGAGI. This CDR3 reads CASTTGGDRAETQYF. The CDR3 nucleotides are TGTGCCAGCACTACCGGAGGGGACAGGGCAGAGACCCAGTACTTC.

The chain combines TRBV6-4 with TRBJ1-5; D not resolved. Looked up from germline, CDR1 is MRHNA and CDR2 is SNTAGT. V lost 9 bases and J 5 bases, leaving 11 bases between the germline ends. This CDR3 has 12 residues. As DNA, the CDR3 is TGTGCCAGAACCCCACTCCATCAGCCCCAGCATTTT. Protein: CARTPLHQPQHF.

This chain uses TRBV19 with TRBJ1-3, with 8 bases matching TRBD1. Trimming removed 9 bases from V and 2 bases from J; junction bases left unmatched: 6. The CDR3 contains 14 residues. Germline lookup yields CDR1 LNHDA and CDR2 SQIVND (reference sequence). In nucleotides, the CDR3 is TGTGCCAGCAAAAACAGGGGGACTGGAAACACCATATATTTT. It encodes CASKNRGTGNTIYF.

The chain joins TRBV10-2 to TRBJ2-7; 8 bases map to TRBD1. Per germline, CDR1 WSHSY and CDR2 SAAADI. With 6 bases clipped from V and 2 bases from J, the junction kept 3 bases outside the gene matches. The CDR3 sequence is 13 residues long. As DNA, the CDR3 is TGCGCCAGCAGCCAACAGGGGGCCTACGAGCAGTACTTC. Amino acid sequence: CASSQQGAYEQYF.

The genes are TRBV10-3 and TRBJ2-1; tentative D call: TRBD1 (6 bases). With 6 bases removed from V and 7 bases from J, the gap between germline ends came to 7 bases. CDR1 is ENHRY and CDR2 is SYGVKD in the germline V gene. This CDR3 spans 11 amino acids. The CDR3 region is CAISQGNEQFF. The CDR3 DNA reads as TGTGCCATCAGCCAGGGGAATGAGCAGTTCTTC.

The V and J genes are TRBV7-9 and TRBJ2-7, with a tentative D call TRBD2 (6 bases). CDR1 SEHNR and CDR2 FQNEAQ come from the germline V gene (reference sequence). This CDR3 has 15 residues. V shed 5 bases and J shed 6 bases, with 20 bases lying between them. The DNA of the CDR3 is TGTGCCAGCAGCCAGCGAGGGGTCCAGGGAGGCGAGCAGTACTTC. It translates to CASSQRGVQGGEQYF. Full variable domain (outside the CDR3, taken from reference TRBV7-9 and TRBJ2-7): DTGVSQNPRHKITKRGQNVTFRCDPISEHNRLYWYRQTLGQGPEFLTYFQNEAQLEKSRLLSDRFSAERPKGSFSTLEIQRTEQGDSAMYLCASSQRGVQGGEQYFGPGTRLTVT.

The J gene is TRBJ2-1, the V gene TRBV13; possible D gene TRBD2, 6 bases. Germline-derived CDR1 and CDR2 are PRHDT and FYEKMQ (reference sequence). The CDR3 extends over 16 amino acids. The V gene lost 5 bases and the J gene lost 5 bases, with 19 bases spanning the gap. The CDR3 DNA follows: TGTGCCAGCAGCCCCATTTCAGAAGGAGGGGACAATGAGCAGTTCTTC. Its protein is CASSPISEGGDNEQFF.

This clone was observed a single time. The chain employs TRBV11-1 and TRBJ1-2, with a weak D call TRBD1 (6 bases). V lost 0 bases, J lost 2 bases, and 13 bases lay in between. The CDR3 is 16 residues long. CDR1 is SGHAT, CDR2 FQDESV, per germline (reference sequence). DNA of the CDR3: TGTGCCAGCAGCTTAGCTCATAACAGGGCGAACTATGGCTACACCTTC. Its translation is CASSLAHNRANYGYTF.